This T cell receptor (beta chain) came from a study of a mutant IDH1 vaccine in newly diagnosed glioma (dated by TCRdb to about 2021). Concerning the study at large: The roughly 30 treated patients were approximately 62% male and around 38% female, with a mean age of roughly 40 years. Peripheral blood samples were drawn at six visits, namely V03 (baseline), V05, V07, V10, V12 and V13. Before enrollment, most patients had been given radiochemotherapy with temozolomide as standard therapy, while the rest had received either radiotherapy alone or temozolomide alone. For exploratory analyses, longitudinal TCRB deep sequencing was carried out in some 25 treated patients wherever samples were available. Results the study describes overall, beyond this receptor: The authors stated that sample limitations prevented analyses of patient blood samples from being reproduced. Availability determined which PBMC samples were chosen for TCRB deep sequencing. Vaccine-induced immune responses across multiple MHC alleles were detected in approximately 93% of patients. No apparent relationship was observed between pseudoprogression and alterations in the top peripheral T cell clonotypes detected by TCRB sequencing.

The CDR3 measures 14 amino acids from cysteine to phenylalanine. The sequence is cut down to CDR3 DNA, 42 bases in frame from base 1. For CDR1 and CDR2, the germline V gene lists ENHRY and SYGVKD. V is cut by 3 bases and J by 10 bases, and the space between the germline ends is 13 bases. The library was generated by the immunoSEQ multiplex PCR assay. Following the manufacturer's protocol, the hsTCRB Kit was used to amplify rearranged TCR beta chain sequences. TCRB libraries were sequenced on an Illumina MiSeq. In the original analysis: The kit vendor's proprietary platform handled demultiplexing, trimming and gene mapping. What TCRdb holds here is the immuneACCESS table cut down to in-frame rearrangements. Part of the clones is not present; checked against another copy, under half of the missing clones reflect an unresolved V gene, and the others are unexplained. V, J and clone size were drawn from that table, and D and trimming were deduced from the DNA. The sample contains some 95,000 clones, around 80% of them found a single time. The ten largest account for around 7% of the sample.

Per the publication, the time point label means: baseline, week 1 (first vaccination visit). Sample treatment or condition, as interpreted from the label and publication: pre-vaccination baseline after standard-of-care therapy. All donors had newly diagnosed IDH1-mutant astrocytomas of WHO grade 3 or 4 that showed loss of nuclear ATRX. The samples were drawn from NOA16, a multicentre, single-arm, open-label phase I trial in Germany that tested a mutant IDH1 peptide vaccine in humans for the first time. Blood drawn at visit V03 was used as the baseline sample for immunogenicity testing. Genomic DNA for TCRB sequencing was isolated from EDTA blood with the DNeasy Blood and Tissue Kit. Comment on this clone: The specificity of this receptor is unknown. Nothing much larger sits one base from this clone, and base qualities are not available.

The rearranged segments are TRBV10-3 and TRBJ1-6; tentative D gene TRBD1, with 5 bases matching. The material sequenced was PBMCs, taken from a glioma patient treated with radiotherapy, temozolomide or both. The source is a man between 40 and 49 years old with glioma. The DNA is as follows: TGTGCCATCAGTGATTGGGGGGAAGGGTCACCCCTCCACTTT. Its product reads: CAISDWGEGSPLHF.